One and the same sample provided the 21 T cell receptor beta chains below, sequenced in a study of vaccination effects on CD4 cells after COVID-19. Clones were sequenced by immunoSEQ multiplex PCR, and TCRdb holds only the in-frame ones, with some missing. The profile shows about 20,000 clones, roughly 70% of them singletons. These receptors have no identified antigens. Before any sequencing was done, the ViraFEST assay used viral peptide pools to expand antigen-specific CD4+ T cells. CD4+ T cell isolation took place after less than 13 days of culture. Neither prior SARS-CoV-2 infection nor positive nucleocapsid antibodies were present in the vaccine recipients. The sequences come from CD4+ T cells from PBMCs cultured with HCoV-NL63 spike peptides, collected before COVID-19 vaccination. The receptors stem from a human donor who received a COVID-19 vaccine.

The V gene is TRBV10-3, the J gene TRBJ2-2, with D perhaps matching TRBD2 (6 bases). Trimming left V 4 bases short and J 2 bases short, with 14 bases between. This CDR3 region has 16 residues. Germline assignment: CDR1 ENHRY and CDR2 SYGVKD. Here the CDR3 reads CAISGAGPLNTGELFF. Here the CDR3 DNA reads TGTGCCATCAGTGGGGCGGGGCCACTCAACACCGGGGAGCTGTTTTTT.

The V and J genes are TRBV3-1 (or the pseudogene TRBV3-2) and TRBJ2-1, with 7 bases identical to TRBD2. This CDR3 contains 14 residues. Looked up from germline, CDR1 is LGHDT and CDR2 is YNNKEL (reference sequence). V lost 5 bases to trimming and J lost 15 bases; unmatched junction nucleotides: 16. The CDR3 DNA sequence: TGTGCCAGCAGCACCCAGAGGAGACTAGCAGTCTCGTTCTTC. Protein product: CASSTQRRLAVSFF.

This clone was counted once. The J gene is TRBJ2-7, the V gene TRBV7-9, with 9 positions matching TRBD2. Germline-derived CDR1 and CDR2 are SEHNR and FQNEAQ (reference sequence). V was clipped by 3 bases and J by 2 bases; unmatched bases: 2. The CDR3 spans 14 residues. The CDR3 DNA reads TGTGCCAGCAGCTTTCTAGCGGGAACCTACGAGCAGTACTTC. Its translation is CASSFLAGTYEQYF. Filled out from reference TRBV7-9 and TRBJ2-7, the complete variable domain reads DTGVSQNPRHKITKRGQNVTFRCDPISEHNRLYWYRQTLGQGPEFLTYFQNEAQLEKSRLLSDRFSAERPKGSFSTLEIQRTEQGDSAMYLCASSFLAGTYEQYFGPGTRLTVT.

The genes are TRBV28 and TRBJ2-7, with TRBD2 as a possible D gene (5 bases). Germline V gene data show CDR1 as MDHEN and CDR2 as SYDVKM. This CDR3 spans 15 amino acids. V dropped 0 bases and J dropped 3 bases, with 12 bases sitting between them. The CDR3 nucleotides read TGTGCCAGCAGTTTATGGACTAATTCCGACTACGAGCAGTACTTC. As protein: CASSLWTNSDYEQYF.

The rearrangement links TRBV24-1 to TRBJ1-2; possible D gene TRBD1, 5 bases. The CDR3 length is 14 residues. Germline V gene lookup returns CDR1 KGHDR and CDR2 SFDVKD. V was clipped by 10 bases and J by 2 bases, with 16 bases between them. The CDR3 DNA reads as TGTGCCACTGCTGGGGGGGATAGAAACTATGGCTACACCTTC. Translating gives CATAGGDRNYGYTF.

This clone appeared once. The genes are TRBV24-1 and TRBJ2-1; D is undetermined. CDR3 length equals 13 residues. Germline-derived CDR1 and CDR2 are KGHDR and SFDVKD. Trimming removed 2 bases from V and 6 bases from J, with 7 bases in between. The DNA of the CDR3 is TGTGCCACCAGTGATTGGGTTTCCAATGAGCAGTTCTTC. It encodes CATSDWVSNEQFF.

The chain joins TRBV3-1 (or the pseudogene TRBV3-2) to TRBJ2-1, with D unresolved. This CDR3 is 15 amino acids long. Germline loops: CDR1 LGHDT, CDR2 YNNKEL (reference sequence). V lost 1 base and J 0 bases, leaving 7 bases between the germline ends. The CDR3 loop reads CASSQVMSSYNEQFF. DNA for the CDR3: TGTGCCAGCAGCCAAGTTATGAGCTCCTACAATGAGCAGTTCTTC.

This chain links TRBV6-5 with TRBJ1-6, with 8 nucleotides matching TRBD1. V lost 5 bases, J lost 10 bases, and 7 bases stayed unmatched. The CDR3 totals 14 residues. Germline V CDR1 and CDR2: MNHEY, SVGAGI. CDR3 nucleotides: TGTGCCAGCAGTCTTCAGGGGGCCTGGTCACCCCTCCACTTT. Translation gives CASSLQGAWSPLHF.

DNA of the CDR3: TGTGCTAGTGCCGTAGACAGGCCTAATCAGCCCCAGCATTTT. It specifies CASAVDRPNQPQHF. This sequence joins TRBV12-5 and TRBJ1-5, with D perhaps matching TRBD1 (6 bases). CDR3 size: 14 residues. The germline V gene encodes CDR1 LGHNT and CDR2 FRNRAP. Between the trimmed V and J ends, which lost 7 bases and 4 bases, there was a span of 14 bases.

The gene calls are TRBV5-4 and TRBJ1-6, with TRBD1 as a possible D gene (6 bases). V was pared by 0 bases and J by 9 bases, with 16 bases between. The CDR3 runs to 16 residues. Germline-derived CDR1 and CDR2 are SGHNT and YYREEE (reference sequence). CDR3 residues: CASSLDLLQGTSPLHF. CDR3 in DNA: TGTGCCAGCAGCTTGGACTTGTTACAGGGTACTTCACCCCTCCACTTT.

The gene calls are TRBV27 and TRBJ1-2; TRBD1 agrees at 7 bases. The CDR3 sequence is 14 residues long. V dropped 3 bases and J dropped 5; count of bases not matched to a gene: 6. From germline, CDR1 is MNHEY and CDR2 SMNVEV (reference sequence). CDR3 loop: CASSFSDREYGYTF. DNA of the CDR3: TGTGCCAGCAGTTTTTCCGACAGGGAGTATGGCTACACCTTC.

By frequency in the sample, this clone is medium-sized. The rearrangement uses TRBV11-3 and TRBJ2-1; TRBD1 might be the D (6 bases). This CDR3 is 15 amino acids long. Germline V gene data show CDR1 as SGHNT and CDR2 as YENEEA. The ends were cut back, 0 bases at V and 0 bases at J, with 6 bases in the middle. The CDR3 loop is CASSLEQGSYNEQFF. The CDR3 region has the DNA TGTGCCAGCAGCTTAGAACAGGGCTCCTACAATGAGCAGTTCTTC.

The chain couples TRBV14 to TRBJ2-7, with 9 bases that match TRBD2. CDR1 is SGHDN and CDR2 is FVKESK in the germline V gene. Germline trimming cut 2 bases from V and 3 bases from J; bases unmatched to any gene: 5. The CDR3 runs 15 residues. This CDR3 reads CASSQLSGRLYEQYF. DNA of the CDR3: TGTGCCAGCAGCCAACTCAGCGGGAGGCTCTACGAGCAGTACTTC. Filled out from reference TRBV14 and TRBJ2-7, the complete variable domain reads EAGVTQFPSHSVIEKGQTVTLRCDPISGHDNLYWYRRVMGKEIKFLLHFVKESKQDESGMPNNRFLAERTGGTYSTLKVQPAELEDSGVYFCASSQLSGRLYEQYFGPGTRLTVT.

The V and J genes are TRBV25-1 and TRBJ2-4, with a weak D call TRBD1 (6 bases). The germline V and J ends were trimmed by 1 base and 4 bases, with 11 bases remaining between them. This CDR3 comprises 15 residues. Germline CDR1 reads MGHDK; CDR2 reads SYGVNS. This CDR3 reads CASSEWRQGKNIQYF. DNA of the CDR3: TGTGCCAGCAGTGAATGGCGGCAGGGGAAAAACATTCAGTACTTC.

The chain combines TRBV19 with TRBJ1-1, with 7 bases aligning to TRBD1. The CDR3 is 12 amino acids. CDR1 is LNHDA and CDR2 is SQIVND in the germline V gene (reference sequence). Losses at the gene ends were 8 bases for V and 7 bases for J; bases not matched to a gene: 7. The CDR3 DNA reads TGTGCCAGTGATACCGGGACAGTTGAAGCTTTCTTT. Its translation is CASDTGTVEAFF.

This clone is categorized as medium-sized. The chain employs TRBV27 and TRBJ2-1, with D perhaps TRBD2 (6 bases). V lost 5 bases, J lost 5 bases, and 10 bases lay in between. CDR1 and CDR2 (germline): MNHEY, SMNVEV (reference sequence). There are 13 residues in the CDR3. CDR3 nucleotides: TGTGCCAGCAGTACCTCTAGCGACAATGAGCAGTTCTTC. Its translation is CASSTSSDNEQFF.

This clone was recorded a few times. This CDR3 is also generated by other DNA sequences in the sample. V gene TRBV6-1 combines with J gene TRBJ2-3; TRBD1 is a possible D gene (5 bases). The CDR3 sequence is 15 residues long. Trimming left V 3 bases short and J 0 bases short, with 10 bases between. CDR1 and CDR2 (germline): MNHNS, SASEGT. CDR3 in amino acids: CASSDRTRSTDTQYF. In nucleotides, the CDR3 is TGTGCCAGCAGTGATAGGACAAGGAGCACAGATACGCAGTATTTT.

This clone has just a few counts. The rearrangement joins TRBV6-5 to TRBJ2-2; TRBD2 might be the D (6 bases). The CDR3 runs 14 residues. Looked up from germline, CDR1 is MNHEY and CDR2 is SVGAGI. V was cut by 6 bases and J by 6 bases, with 14 bases left in between. CDR3 coding DNA: TGTGCCAGCAGAAGCACGGGGGTGGCCGGGGAGCTGTTTTTT. It is translated as CASRSTGVAGELFF.

The V gene is TRBV3-1 (or the pseudogene TRBV3-2), the J gene TRBJ1-6; maybe TRBD1 (5 bases). Germline values: CDR1 LGHDT, CDR2 YNNKEL (reference sequence). This CDR3 spans 16 amino acids. V lost 1 base and J 7 bases, leaving 14 bases between the germline ends. CDR3 DNA: TGTGCCAGCAGCCAAGTTTCAGGGTTCGAAAATTCACCCCTCCACTTT. Its protein is CASSQVSGFENSPLHF.

This clone was counted only a few times. The chain links TRBV5-1 to TRBJ1-1; no reliable D call. The germline V gene encodes CDR1 SGHRS and CDR2 YFSETQ. V gave up 1 base and J gave up 4 bases, with 11 bases separating them. The CDR3 covers 14 residues. CDR3 DNA: TGCGCCAGCAGCTTGCGTCCGGGTGGCACTGAAGCTTTCTTT. It yields the protein CASSLRPGGTEAFF.

This clone came up a few times. The chain recombines TRBV6-1 with TRBJ1-6; D is ambiguous. Trimming removed 2 bases from V and 13 bases from J, with 12 bases in between. The CDR3 sequence is 13 residues long. Germline assignment: CDR1 MNHNS and CDR2 SASEGT. CDR3: CASSESSGLPLHF. CDR3 in DNA: TGTGCCAGCAGTGAATCGTCCGGACTGCCCCTCCACTTT.